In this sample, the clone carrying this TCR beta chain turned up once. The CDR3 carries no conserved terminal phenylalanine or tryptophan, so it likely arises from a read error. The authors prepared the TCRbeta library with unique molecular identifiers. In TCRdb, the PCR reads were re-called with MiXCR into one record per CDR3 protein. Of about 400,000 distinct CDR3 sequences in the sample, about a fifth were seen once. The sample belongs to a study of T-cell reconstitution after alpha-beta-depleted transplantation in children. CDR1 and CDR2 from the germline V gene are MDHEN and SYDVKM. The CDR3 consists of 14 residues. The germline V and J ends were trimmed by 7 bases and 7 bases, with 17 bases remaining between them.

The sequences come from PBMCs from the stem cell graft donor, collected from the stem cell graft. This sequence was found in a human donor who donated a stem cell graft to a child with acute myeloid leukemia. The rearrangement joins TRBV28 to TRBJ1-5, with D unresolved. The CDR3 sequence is CASTKPVGRQPQHY. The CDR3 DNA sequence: TGTGCCAGCACCAAACCGGTCGGTCGGCAGCCCCAGCATTAT.